This TCR beta chain is drawn from a study of blood T cell repertoires in COVID-19. Study-wide background: In each case, the material was cDNA or gDNA derived from T cells, B-cell-depleted T cells, or PBMCs.

Here immunoSEQ multiplex PCR was the method, and the copy in TCRdb shows in-frame clones only, minus some. The table records around 70,000 clones, approximately 81% of them present only once. V gave up 6 bases and J gave up 4 bases; unmatched junction bases: 0. The CDR3 spans 14 residues. Looked up from germline, CDR1 is LGHDT and CDR2 is YNNKEL (reference sequence). This receptor was obtained from a woman at least 80 years old with active or convalescent COVID-19. V and J are TRBV3-1 (or the pseudogene TRBV3-2) and TRBJ2-2, with 12 bases that match TRBD2. The specimen sequenced was peripheral blood. CDR3 bases: TGTGCCAGCAGACTAGCGGGGGGCACCGGGGAGCTGTTTTTT. Its translation: CASRLAGGTGELFF.